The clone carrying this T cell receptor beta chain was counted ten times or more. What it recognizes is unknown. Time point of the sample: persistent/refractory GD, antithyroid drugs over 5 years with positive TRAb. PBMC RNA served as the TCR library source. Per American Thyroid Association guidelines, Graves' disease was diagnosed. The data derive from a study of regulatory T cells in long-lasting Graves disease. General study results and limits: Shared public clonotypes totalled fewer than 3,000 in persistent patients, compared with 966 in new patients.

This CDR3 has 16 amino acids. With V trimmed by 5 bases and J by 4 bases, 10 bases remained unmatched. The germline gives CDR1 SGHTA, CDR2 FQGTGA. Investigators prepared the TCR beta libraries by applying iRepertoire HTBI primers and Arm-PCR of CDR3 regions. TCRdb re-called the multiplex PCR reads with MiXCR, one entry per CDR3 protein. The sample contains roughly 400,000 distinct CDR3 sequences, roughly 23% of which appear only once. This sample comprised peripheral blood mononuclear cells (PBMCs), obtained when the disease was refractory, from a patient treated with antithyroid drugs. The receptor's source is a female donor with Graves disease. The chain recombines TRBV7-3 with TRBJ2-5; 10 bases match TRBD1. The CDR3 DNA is TGTGCCAGCAGCCCGGGGACAGGGGATAGGGGAGAGACCCAGTACTTC. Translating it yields CASSPGTGDRGETQYF.